This T cell receptor (beta chain) came from a study of lung T cells in sarcoidosis with Löfgren's syndrome. This clonotype was seen at least ten times. The germline V gene encodes CDR1 MNHEY and CDR2 SMNVEV (reference sequence). The CDR3 covers 15 residues. Trimming took off 4 bases at V and 3 bases at J, with 12 bases between the two ends. Each CDR3 protein is one row after TCRdb ran MiXCR on the reads. This table has 55,000 to 80,000 distinct CDR3 sequences, approximately 22% appearing once. The TCR comes from a human donor with sarcoidosis (Löfgren's syndrome or another form), or a control subject (not recorded which). Sequenced material: CD4+ T cells from PBMCs. J is TRBJ1-4 and V is TRBV27; no definite D call. CDR3 sequence: CASSSPRGPNEKLFF. The CDR3 coding sequence is TGTGCCAGCAGTTCCCCCCGAGGGCCTAATGAAAAACTGTTTTTT.